This record looks at one T cell receptor (beta chain) sequence and its context. These data are taken from a study of blood T cell repertoires in COVID-19. For the study at large: PBMCs, B-cell-depleted T cells, or T cells were the source of the cDNA or gDNA that made up the material.

Original data processing: Amplifying reference gene primers gave estimates of nucleated cell counts. Using immunoSEQ multiplex PCR, the repertoire was profiled, and TCRdb retains in-frame clones only, with some absent. D and trimming were read from the DNA, whereas the V and J calls and clone size are those reported in that table. The table lists under 200,000 clones, approximately 90% of them singletons. CDR3 size: 13 residues. Trimming removed 3 bases from V and 6 bases from J, with 10 bases in between. Germline CDR1 and CDR2: LNHDA and SQIVND (reference sequence). The rearrangement uses TRBV19 and TRBJ2-3; maybe TRBD1 (5 bases). This sequence was found in a man younger than 35 with acute or convalescent COVID-19. What was sequenced was peripheral blood. CDR3 in DNA: TGTGCCAGTAGTATGGGGCCAGAGGATACGCAGTATTTT. Its translation is CASSMGPEDTQYF. Variable domain in full (rest from reference TRBV19 and TRBJ2-3): DGGITQSPKYLFRKEGQNVTLSCEQNLNHDAMYWYRQDPGQGLRLIYYSQIVNDFQKGDIAEGYSVSREKKESFPLTVTSAQKNPTAFYLCASSMGPEDTQYFGPGTRLTVL.